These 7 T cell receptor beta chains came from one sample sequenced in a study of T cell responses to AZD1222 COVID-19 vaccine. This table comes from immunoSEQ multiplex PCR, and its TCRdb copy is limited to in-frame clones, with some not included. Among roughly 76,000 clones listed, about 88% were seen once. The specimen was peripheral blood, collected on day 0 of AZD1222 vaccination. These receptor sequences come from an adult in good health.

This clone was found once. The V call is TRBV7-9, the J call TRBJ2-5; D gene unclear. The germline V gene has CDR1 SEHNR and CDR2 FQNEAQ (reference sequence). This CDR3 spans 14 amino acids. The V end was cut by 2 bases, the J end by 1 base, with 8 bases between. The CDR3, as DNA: TGTGCCAGCAGCTTAATGGGATTCCAAGAGACCCAGTACTTC. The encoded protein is CASSLMGFQETQYF. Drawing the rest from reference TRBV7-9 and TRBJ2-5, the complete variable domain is DTGVSQNPRHKITKRGQNVTFRCDPISEHNRLYWYRQTLGQGPEFLTYFQNEAQLEKSRLLSDRFSAERPKGSFSTLEIQRTEQGDSAMYLCASSLMGFQETQYFGPGTRLLVL.

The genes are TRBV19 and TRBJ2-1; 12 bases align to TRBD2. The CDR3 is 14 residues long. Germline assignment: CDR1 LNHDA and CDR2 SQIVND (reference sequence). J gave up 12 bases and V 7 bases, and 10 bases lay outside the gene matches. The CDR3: CASTPTSGRARQFF. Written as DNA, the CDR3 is TGTGCCAGTACCCCGACTAGCGGGAGAGCCCGGCAGTTCTTC.

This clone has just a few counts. The CDR3 loop is CASTRDTADTIYF. The CDR3 region has the DNA TGTGCCAGCACGCGGGACACAGCCGACACCATATATTTT. The genes are TRBV6-5 and TRBJ1-3; D is possibly TRBD1 (6 bases). The ends were cut back, 7 bases at V and 8 bases at J, with 15 bases in the middle. Germline V gene data show CDR1 as MNHEY and CDR2 as SVGAGI. The CDR3 is 13 residues long.

CDR3 residues: CASSIGQGAGGELFF. In nucleotides, the CDR3 is TGCGCCAGCAGCATAGGACAGGGGGCGGGCGGGGAGCTGTTTTTT. V gene TRBV5-1 combines with J gene TRBJ2-2; 11 bases match TRBD1. Trimming at V came to 4 bases and at J to 7 bases, leaving 6 bases not matched to a gene. The CDR3 consists of 15 residues. Germline loops: CDR1 SGHRS, CDR2 YFSETQ.

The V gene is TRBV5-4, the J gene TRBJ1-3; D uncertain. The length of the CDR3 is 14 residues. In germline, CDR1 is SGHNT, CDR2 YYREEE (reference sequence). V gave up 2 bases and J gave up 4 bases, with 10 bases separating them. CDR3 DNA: TGTGCCAGCAGCTTCGATGGACGGGGAAACACCATATATTTT. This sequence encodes CASSFDGRGNTIYF.

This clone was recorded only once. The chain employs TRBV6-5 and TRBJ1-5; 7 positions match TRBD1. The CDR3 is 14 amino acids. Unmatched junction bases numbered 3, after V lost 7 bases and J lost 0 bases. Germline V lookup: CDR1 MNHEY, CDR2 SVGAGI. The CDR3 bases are TGTGCCAGCATGGGACAGACTAGCAATCAGCCCCAGCATTTT. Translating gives CASMGQTSNQPQHF.

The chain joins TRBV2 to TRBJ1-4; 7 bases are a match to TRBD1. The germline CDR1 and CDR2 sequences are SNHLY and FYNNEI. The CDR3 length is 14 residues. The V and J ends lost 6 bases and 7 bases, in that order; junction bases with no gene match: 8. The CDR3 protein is CASRGDSGGEKLFF. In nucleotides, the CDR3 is TGTGCCAGCAGGGGGGACAGTGGAGGTGAAAAACTGTTTTTT. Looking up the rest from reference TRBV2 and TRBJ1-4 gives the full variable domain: EPEVTQTPSHQVTQMGQEVILRCVPISNHLYFYWYRQILGQKVEFLVSFYNNEISEKSEIFDDQFSVERPDGSNFTLKIRSTKLEDSAMYFCASRGDSGGEKLFFGSGTQLSVL.